The next 18 T cell receptor beta chains were all read from a single sample in a study of beta chain features in type 1 diabetes. Reverse transcribing all isolated RNA meant expressed TCRB transcripts were sequenced. The assay was immunoSEQ multiplex PCR, and TCRdb's table has in-frame clones only and misses some. The sample holds 250,000 to 400,000 clones, approximately 14% seen once. Sequenced sample: central memory CD4+ T cells from blood. The source is a man younger than 45 in good health.

The chain carries TRBV19 and TRBJ2-3; no definite D call. Germline CDR1 LNHDA, CDR2 SQIVND (reference sequence). The V gene lost 7 bases and the J gene lost 1 base, with 12 bases spanning the gap. CDR3 length equals 14 residues. This CDR3 reads CASTSWAGTDTQYF. DNA for the CDR3: TGTGCCAGTACGTCGTGGGCCGGCACAGATACGCAGTATTTT.

The sample holds a few counts of this clone. The gene calls are TRBV7-2 and TRBJ1-1, with D uncertain. Germline V lookup: CDR1 SGHTA, CDR2 FQGNSA. V was shortened by 5 bases and J by 1 base, with 5 bases between the two germline ends. The CDR3 consists of 12 residues. In nucleotides, the CDR3 is TGTGCCAGCAGCGCCCAGAACACTGAAGCTTTCTTT. It codes for CASSAQNTEAFF. The full variable domain, its missing parts supplied by reference TRBV7-2 and TRBJ1-1, is GAGVSQSPSNKVTEKGKDVELRCDPISGHTALYWYRQSLGQGLEFLIYFQGNSAPDKSGLPSDRFSAERTGGSVSTLTIQRTQQEDSAVYLCASSAQNTEAFFGQGTRLTVV.

The chain is built from TRBV5-4 and TRBJ2-1; weak D call: TRBD2 (6 bases). V was shortened by 5 bases and J by 5 bases, with 17 bases between the two germline ends. This CDR3 spans 15 amino acids. Germline values: CDR1 SGHNT, CDR2 YYREEE (reference sequence). The CDR3 here is CASSRSVGLHNEQFF. The CDR3 DNA sequence: TGTGCCAGCAGTAGGTCCGTAGGACTACACAATGAGCAGTTCTTC. Using reference TRBV5-4 and TRBJ2-1 for the parts outside the CDR3, the full variable domain is ETGVTQSPTHLIKTRGQQVTLRCSSQSGHNTVSWYQQALGQGPQFIFQYYREEENGRGNFPPRFSGLQFPNYSSELNVNALELDDSALYLCASSRSVGLHNEQFFGPGTRLTVL.

The chain couples TRBV25-1 to TRBJ1-6; D unclear. Germline-derived CDR1 and CDR2 are MGHDK and SYGVNS. V dropped 4 bases and J dropped 7 bases, with 17 bases sitting between them. This CDR3 contains 16 residues. The CDR3 region has the DNA TGTGCCAGCAGTGCCCCGGGAGCCTGGGGAAATTCACCCCTCCACTTT. It specifies CASSAPGAWGNSPLHF.

This clone was counted only a few times. V usage is TRBV4-3 and J usage is TRBJ2-3; D ambiguous. Germline V gene data show CDR1 as LGHNA and CDR2 as YSLEER. V lost 4 bases, J lost 0 bases, and 11 bases lay in between. This CDR3 comprises 15 residues. The CDR3 nucleotides are TGCGCCAGCAGCCCTCAGGAAGCGAGCACAGATACGCAGTATTTT. Translating gives CASSPQEASTDTQYF.

The genes are TRBV7-9 and TRBJ2-5; unclear D gene. V lost 1 base and J lost 2, with 11 bases in between. Germline V gives CDR1 SEHNR, CDR2 FQNEAQ (reference sequence). This CDR3 contains 15 residues. CDR3 sequence: CASSLGLGRQETQYF. The CDR3 nucleotides read TGTGCCAGCAGCTTAGGCCTCGGCAGGCAAGAGACCCAGTACTTC. Complete variable domain (other parts from reference TRBV7-9 and TRBJ2-5): DTGVSQNPRHKITKRGQNVTFRCDPISEHNRLYWYRQTLGQGPEFLTYFQNEAQLEKSRLLSDRFSAERPKGSFSTLEIQRTEQGDSAMYLCASSLGLGRQETQYFGPGTRLLVL.

This chain links TRBV5-1 with TRBJ2-1, with D unresolved. Germline V gives CDR1 SGHRS, CDR2 YFSETQ. This CDR3 contains 14 residues. V was clipped by 1 base and J by 8 bases, with 13 bases between them. This chain's CDR3 is CASSLFQPHDEQFF. CDR3 DNA sequence: TGCGCCAGCAGCTTGTTTCAACCGCACGATGAGCAGTTCTTC.

There are a few counts of this clone. J is TRBJ2-4 and V is TRBV11-3; the match to TRBD1 covers 8 bases. Trimming removed 8 bases from V and 0 bases from J; junction bases left unmatched: 9. The V gene's germline CDR1 is SGHNT and CDR2 YENEEA. The CDR3 runs to 16 residues. CDR3 bases: TGTGCCAGCTCCGACAGGGGATTAACAGCCAAAAACATTCAGTACTTC. Amino acid sequence: CASSDRGLTAKNIQYF.

J is TRBJ2-7 and V is TRBV5-1; TRBD2 might be the D (5 bases). There are 11 residues in the CDR3. Trimming removed 10 bases at V and 4 bases at J, with 12 bases between. The germline V gene encodes CDR1 SGHRS and CDR2 YFSETQ. This chain's CDR3 is CASAGDYEQYF. The CDR3 DNA is TGCGCCTCGGCGGGCGATTACGAGCAGTACTTC.

The chain carries TRBV30 and TRBJ1-5; the D is unclear. In germline, CDR1 is GTSNPN, CDR2 SVGIG (reference sequence). V dropped 1 base and J dropped 0 bases, with 7 bases sitting between them. The CDR3 totals 14 residues. The CDR3 sequence: CAWSGGNSNQPQHF. The CDR3 DNA reads as TGTGCCTGGAGTGGAGGGAATAGCAATCAGCCCCAGCATTTT.

The table lists this clone with a few counts. The chain recombines TRBV7-9 with TRBJ2-1, with 8 bases matching TRBD2. Germline CDR1 reads SEHNR; CDR2 reads FQNEAQ (reference sequence). The CDR3 covers 15 residues. The V and J ends lost 7 bases and 14 bases, in that order; junction bases with no gene match: 19. The CDR3 coding sequence is TGTGCCAGCACCCTATTCCATGCGGGGGGAAGAGCGGAGTTCTTC. Amino acid sequence: CASTLFHAGGRAEFF.

This clone was picked up a small number of times. The V gene is TRBV9, the J gene TRBJ2-2; D could derive from TRBD1 or TRBD2 (7 bases each). V lost 7 bases to trimming and J lost 6 bases, with 25 bases between them. This CDR3 is built from 17 residues. CDR1 and CDR2 from the germline V gene are SGDLS and YYNGEE. This CDR3 reads CASQSPRGGTTAGELFF. The CDR3 DNA follows: TGTGCCAGCCAATCGCCCAGGGGGGGAACGACGGCCGGGGAGCTGTTTTTT.

There are many counts of this clone. The J gene is TRBJ2-3, the V gene TRBV11-2; TRBD2 matches 8 bases. J was trimmed by 0 bases and V by 4 bases; bases with no gene match: 3. This CDR3 spans 15 amino acids. Germline CDR1 SGHAT, CDR2 FQNNGV. CDR3 amino acids: CASSSGLASTDTQYF. The CDR3 DNA reads as TGTGCCAGCAGCTCAGGACTAGCTAGCACAGATACGCAGTATTTT.

The rearrangement joins TRBV27 to TRBJ2-7, with D possibly called TRBD1 or TRBD2 (5 bases each). Trimming removed 6 bases at V and 2 bases at J, with 11 bases between. This CDR3 has 13 amino acids. Germline values: CDR1 MNHEY, CDR2 SMNVEV (reference sequence). The CDR3 nucleotides read TGTGCCAGCAGCCTCCGGGGCACCTACGAGCAGTACTTC. Residues: CASSLRGTYEQYF.

The chain links TRBV6-5 to TRBJ2-1; D is possibly TRBD2 (5 bases). The CDR3 runs 14 residues. CDR1 is MNHEY, CDR2 SVGAGI, per germline. Trimming took off 5 bases at V and 7 bases at J, with 15 bases between the two ends. CDR3 in DNA: TGTGCCAGCAGTGATTCGTTGAGGGTTAATGAGCAGTTCTTC. This codes for CASSDSLRVNEQFF.

The chain carries TRBV7-2 and TRBJ2-5; tentatively, D is TRBD1 (6 bases). The J call is doubtful: the DNA matches TRBJ2-7 better. From germline, CDR1 is SGHTA and CDR2 FQGNSA. The CDR3 spans 13 residues. The DNA of the CDR3 is TGTGCCAGCAGCCTGGACAGCCCCTACGAGCAGTACTTC. Translation gives CASSLDSPYEQYF.

The chain carries TRBV14 and TRBJ2-5; D is undetermined. This CDR3 spans 14 amino acids. V dropped 6 bases and J dropped 4 bases, with 15 bases sitting between them. CDR1 SGHDN and CDR2 FVKESK come from the germline V gene. For the CDR3, the DNA is TGTGCCAGCAGTACGAATGACGGTATAGAGACCCAGTACTTC. It translates to CASSTNDGIETQYF.

The chain carries TRBV7-8 and TRBJ2-1; TRBD1 is a possible D gene (6 bases). This CDR3 spans 13 amino acids. Germline V gene sequence: CDR1 SGHVS, CDR2 FQNEAQ. Between the trimmed V and J ends, which lost 5 bases and 7 bases, there was a span of 12 bases. The CDR3 nucleotides are TGTGCCAGCAGCCAAGGACAGTCTAATGAGCAGTTCTTC. Its translation: CASSQGQSNEQFF.